The 7 T cell receptor beta chains below were found in one sample sequenced in a study of blood T cells in healthy people across ages (dated by TCRdb to between 2014 and 2017). Libraries were prepared through 5' RACE. Sequencing was carried out with an Illumina HiSeq 2500. A second PCR of roughly 7 to 11 cycles was performed with a sample-barcoded 5' primer and a J-beta primer mix. In-frame beta chains were kept once TCRdb had trimmed the public reads at Q25 with fastp and called clones with MiXCR. Under each unique CDR3 protein, matching rows form one entry showing the most common genes and DNA. The sample table lists hundreds of thousands of distinct CDR3 sequences, 20% to 25% of them with a count of one. Of the sample, 3.5% to 4% falls within the top ten clones. Specimen: blood. The receptor source for this set is a man between 65 and 79 years old in good health.

This chain uses TRBV20-1 with TRBJ1-1; D is possibly TRBD1 (6 bases). Germline assignment: CDR1 DFQATT and CDR2 SNEGSKA (reference sequence). The CDR3 has 14 residues. V was pared by 1 base and J by 1 base, with 10 bases between. CDR3: CSARGKDRNTEAFF. CDR3 nucleotides: TGCAGTGCTAGAGGGAAGGACAGGAACACTGAAGCTTTCTTT.

V and J are TRBV5-1 and TRBJ1-1; D is perhaps TRBD1 (5 bases). Trimming took 4 bases from V and 5 from J, leaving 12 bases between them. Germline V gives CDR1 SGHRS, CDR2 YFSETQ. CDR3 length equals 13 residues. This CDR3 is CASSTEGRTEAFF. The CDR3 DNA follows: TGCGCCAGCAGCACCGAGGGGAGGACTGAAGCTTTCTTT. Filled out from reference TRBV5-1 and TRBJ1-1, the complete variable domain reads KAGVTQTPRYLIKTRGQQVTLSCSPISGHRSVSWYQQTPGQGLQFLFEYFSETQRNKGNFPGRFSGRQFSNSRSEMNVSTLELGDSALYLCASSTEGRTEAFFGQGTRLTVV.

DNA for the CDR3: TGCAGTGCTAGAGATAGGGCGAGGGGAGCCTACAATGAGCAGTTCTTC. Its protein is CSARDRARGAYNEQFF. This chain joins TRBV20-1 and TRBJ2-1; possibly TRBD1 or TRBD2 for D (5 bases each). Germline loops: CDR1 DFQATT, CDR2 SNEGSKA (reference sequence). V dropped 0 bases and J dropped 2 bases, with 14 bases sitting between them. The CDR3 length is 16 residues.

The chain has TRBV28 and TRBJ2-7; 10 nucleotides align to TRBD1. Trimming took 5 bases from V and 3 from J; bases not matched to a gene: 10. The CDR3 runs to 16 residues. Germline assignment: CDR1 MDHEN and CDR2 SYDVKM. DNA for the CDR3: TGTGCCAGCAGTGGGATTAGGACAGGGGGTTTCTACGAGCAGTACTTC. It is translated as CASSGIRTGGFYEQYF. Together with reference TRBV28 and TRBJ2-7, the CDR3 gives the full variable domain: DVKVTQSSRYLVKRTGEKVFLECVQDMDHENMFWYRQDPGLGLRLIYFSYDVKMKEKGDIPEGYSVSREKKERFSLILESASTNQTSMYLCASSGIRTGGFYEQYFGPGTRLTVT.

A remark on this clonotype: A much more abundant neighbour one base away suggests this may be a read error. This chain links TRBV12-3 or TRBV12-4 with TRBJ2-3; possibly TRBD2 for D (6 bases). The CDR3 has 14 residues. The CDR3 DNA reads as TGTGCCAGCAGTTTCGGAACTAGCACAGATGCGCAGTATTTT. Protein product: CASSFGTSTDAQYF.

The chain has TRBV2 and TRBJ2-1; 9 bases are shared with TRBD2. V was clipped by 6 bases and J by 6 bases; unmatched bases: 9. Looked up from germline, CDR1 is SNHLY and CDR2 is FYNNEI. This CDR3 spans 15 amino acids. The DNA for the CDR3 is TGTGCCAGCAGAGCTTCCGGGACTAGCACCAATGAGCAGTTCTTC. It translates to CASRASGTSTNEQFF. Variable domain in full (rest from reference TRBV2 and TRBJ2-1): EPEVTQTPSHQVTQMGQEVILRCVPISNHLYFYWYRQILGQKVEFLVSFYNNEISEKSEIFDDQFSVERPDGSNFTLKIRSTKLEDSAMYFCASRASGTSTNEQFFGPGTRLTVL.

The V call is TRBV9, the J call TRBJ2-1; D unresolved. CDR1 and CDR2 from the germline V gene are SGDLS and YYNGEE. Trimming took off 1 base at V and 0 bases at J, with 14 bases between the two ends. The length of the CDR3 is 17 residues. The CDR3 DNA follows: TGTGCCAGCAGCGTAAGCCCGGACCGAGGCTCCTACAATGAGCAGTTCTTC. This translates into CASSVSPDRGSYNEQFF. Variable domain in full (rest from reference TRBV9 and TRBJ2-1): DSGVTQTPKHLITATGQRVTLRCSPRSGDLSVYWYQQSLDQGLQFLIQYYNGEERAKGNILERFSAQQFPDLHSELNLSSLELGDSALYFCASSVSPDRGSYNEQFFGPGTRLTVL.